This is a list of T cell receptor beta chains from one sample in a study of molecular identifiers for immune sequencing clone quantification. In TCRdb, the PCR reads were re-called with MiXCR into one record per CDR3 protein. In the table there are about 630,000 distinct CDR3 sequences, 25% of which are singletons. Sequencing was done on a sample of naive CD8+ T cells from blood, with Jurkat cell RNA spiked in. The receptor set was obtained from a human donor in good health. Some libraries in this study had Jurkat cell RNA spiked in. The CDR3 runs from the conserved cysteine through the conserved F or W. Size is omitted from some rows. Given values are once, few, many or a class for expanded clones.

>TRBV28|15|TRBJ2-3|many
CASRTRDRYTDTQYF
>TRBV4-1|18|TRBJ1-6|many
CASSQAAPGSSYNSPLHF
>TRBV6-6|13|TRBJ2-1|many
CASRSTRGNEQFF
>TRBV12-3/TRBV12-4|13|TRBJ1-4|many
CASRSGAGEKLFF
>TRBV27|16|TRBJ1-4|many
CASTDRPYATNEKLFF
>TRBV6-2/TRBV6-3|19|TRBJ1-1|NA
CASRYFVYPGGLMNTEAFF
>TRBV6-2/TRBV6-3|16|TRBJ1-6|once
CASSSKDRGLNSPLHF
>TRBV25-1|15|TRBJ2-5|NA
CASSESGTLSQPQYF
>TRBV7-4|13|TRBJ2-5|NA
CASSRQPRQAQYF
>TRBV11-1|13|TRBJ1-5|many
CASSSTADRVQHF
>TRBV29-1|15|TRBJ2-7|NA
CSVDGLAGNFYEQSF
>TRBV7-9|16|TRBJ2-5|few
CASILAVTGGGETQYF
>TRBV6-1|15|TRBJ1-5|many
CASSDWGLSNQPQHF
>TRBV2|13|TRBJ2-3|many
CASSGGVADTQYF
>TRBV5-5|17|TRBJ1-1|NA
CASSPGTGVGENPEAFF
>TRBV20-1|12|TRBJ1-5|once
CCAQQENQPQQF
>TRBV19|14|TRBJ2-3|NA
CASNPGLSTDTQYF
>TRBV7-9|14|TRBJ2-2|many
CASSLRTSTGELFF
>TRBV7-9|20|TRBJ1-1|many
CASSHNNPNRDSDWGTEAFF
>TRBV28|15|TRBJ2-1|few
CASIPNSGRNNEQFF